The clone carrying this T cell receptor beta chain occurred many times. The entry originates in a study of T cell repertoires in cytomegalovirus infection. Via MiXCR, TCRdb re-called the reads, giving one row per CDR3 protein. The sample lists 150,000 to 200,000 distinct CDR3 sequences, under 15% occurring once. CDR1 is SGHVS, CDR2 FQNEAQ, per germline. The V gene lost 5 bases and the J gene lost 5 bases, with 16 bases spanning the gap. The CDR3 consists of 14 residues. The receptor was isolated from a human donor in good health (CMV status not recorded). Some clones in this sample may be carry-over from other donors' samples. The sequenced sample consisted of PBMCs. This chain joins TRBV7-8 and TRBJ2-7, with D possibly being TRBD1 (6 bases). For the CDR3, the DNA is TGTGCCAGCAGCCCCCGGACAGCCGGCAACGAGCAGTACTTC. Protein: CASSPRTAGNEQYF.